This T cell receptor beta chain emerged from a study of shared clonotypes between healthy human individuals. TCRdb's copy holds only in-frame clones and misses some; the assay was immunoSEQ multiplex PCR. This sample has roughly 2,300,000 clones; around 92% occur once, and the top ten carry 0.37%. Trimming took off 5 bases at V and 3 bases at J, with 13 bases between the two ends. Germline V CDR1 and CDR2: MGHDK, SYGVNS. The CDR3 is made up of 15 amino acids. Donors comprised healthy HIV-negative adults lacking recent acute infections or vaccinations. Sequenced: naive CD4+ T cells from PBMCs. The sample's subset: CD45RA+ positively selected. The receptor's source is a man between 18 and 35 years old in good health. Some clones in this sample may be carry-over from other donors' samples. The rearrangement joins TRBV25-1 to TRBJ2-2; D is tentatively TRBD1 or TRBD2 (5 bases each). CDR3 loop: CASSHGTVYTGELFF. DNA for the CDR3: TGTGCCAGCAGTCACGGGACGGTTTACACCGGGGAGCTGTTTTTT.